The clone carrying this T cell receptor beta chain was observed a handful of times. Its antigen is as yet unknown. RNA was extracted and reverse transcribed into cDNA as the sequencing template. The assay was immunoSEQ multiplex PCR, and TCRdb's table has in-frame clones only and misses some. The sample records 120,000 to 150,000 clones, roughly 44% being singletons. V was pared by 7 bases and J by 4 bases, with 1 base of the junction left unmatched. The CDR3 covers 11 residues. From germline, CDR1 is DFQATT and CDR2 SNEGSKA (reference sequence). The data are from a study of CD8+ T cells in alopecia areata. From alopecia areata patients, lesional scalp punch biopsies and peripheral blood were collected. Study-level points and caveats: Resident alphabeta T-cell populations of normal skin are likewise subject to sequencing in scalp samples. Clonality was higher in lesional than normal scalp, especially in alopecia totalis/universalis.

V gene TRBV20-1 combines with J gene TRBJ2-7; 10 bases are shared with TRBD1. The source is a human donor with alopecia areata. Material: CD4+ T cells sorted from blood. The CDR3 bases are TGCAGTGGGGGACAGGGGTACGAGCAGTACTTC. It codes for CSGGQGYEQYF.